This T cell receptor beta chain originates from a study of technical replicates of blood from several donors. Some clones are missing from TCRdb's copy, which holds only in-frame ones; the method was immunoSEQ multiplex PCR. This sample has more than 65,000 clones, with roughly 94% found just once. CDR3 size: 15 residues. The germline CDR1 and CDR2 sequences are SGHRS and YFSETQ. The ends lost 1 base at V and 6 bases at J; junction bases unmatched: 2. The rearrangement joins TRBV5-1 to TRBJ2-1; TRBD2 matches at 12 bases. This sequence originates from a human donor in good health. The sequenced sample consisted of T cells isolated from PBMCs. The CDR3 DNA reads TGCGCCAGCAGCTTGAGACTAGCGGGAGCCAATGAGCAGTTCTTC. It is translated as CASSLRLAGANEQFF.